This T cell receptor beta chain came from a study of cytomegalovirus exposure and HLA in healthy donors. Comment on this clone: Its antigen remains unidentified.

The junction had 4 bases not matched to a gene; V was cut back by 4 bases and J by 2 bases. The germline gives CDR1 SGHRS, CDR2 YFSETQ. The CDR3 covers 14 residues. Amplification used 60 Vbeta primers and 13 Jbeta primers. TCRdb's table, derived via immunoSEQ multiplex PCR, lists solely in-frame clones and lacks some. The sample shows around 150,000 clones, roughly 78% of them seen only once. Notes on the study in general: Analyzed later, association rates of TCRs varied across HLA loci, with DRB1 most and HLA-C fewest.

The chain carries TRBV5-1 and TRBJ1-2; the match to TRBD1 covers 8 bases. The sample taken for sequencing was PBMCs. The sequence came from a man aged 50 or older in good health and CMV-seropositive. The CDR3 loop reads CASSLGQANYGYTF. In nucleotides, the CDR3 is TGCGCCAGCAGCCTGGGACAGGCGAACTATGGCTACACCTTC.